This T cell receptor (beta chain) was captured in a study of CD8 T cells in ankylosing spondylitis. Each CDR3 protein is one row after TCRdb ran MiXCR on the 5' RACE reads. The sample consists of nearly 250,000 distinct CDR3 sequences, roughly 32% of them appearing once. This clonotype came up a few times. This CDR3 region has 16 residues. With V trimmed by 7 bases and J by 6 bases, 9 bases remained unmatched. This chain joins TRBV12-3 or TRBV12-4 and TRBJ2-1; 13 nucleotides align to TRBD2. The sequence was obtained from a male donor with ankylosing spondylitis or in good health (not recorded which). Sequencing input: blood, either unsorted or a sorted T cell fraction (not recorded which). The CDR3 DNA reads as TGTGCCAGCAACCTCCTACTAGCGGGGGGGCGCAATGAGCAGTTCTTC. Amino acids: CASNLLLAGGRNEQFF.